This T cell receptor (beta chain) came from a study of sequential checkpoint blockade in melanoma (dated by TCRdb to the late 2010s). At the level of the whole study: Patients were randomized 1:1 to first-line nivolumab followed by ipilimumab (arm A) or ipilimumab followed by nivolumab (arm B). Maintenance nivolumab came after each of the two trial sequences.

Of note for this clone: Its antigen has not been determined. Base qualities are not recorded, but no much larger clone differs from it by a single base.

TCRbeta CDR3 regions were immunosequenced from genomic DNA with the immunoSEQ Assay. Prior to high-throughput sequencing, genomic DNA was amplified by bias-controlled multiplex PCR. Concerning the study's data processing: To quantify the absolute abundance of each unique TCRbeta CDR3 region, the sequences were collapsed and filtered. Clonality, defined as 1 minus Pielou's evenness, was calculated using only productive rearrangements. A previously published method was used to identify clones whose frequencies were significantly greater in on-treatment samples than in baseline samples. Sourced from immuneACCESS, this table was stored by TCRdb with only in-frame sequences that have V and J called. A share of the clones is absent; for the studies checked, an unresolved V gene accounts for under half, and the remainder has no known explanation. V and J calls and clone size are as listed in that table; D and trimming were resolved from the DNA. The sample data list under 20,000 clones, and around 80% of these were observed just once. The ten biggest clones cover 36% of the sample.

Overall study results and their limits: Larger, independent patient cohorts are needed to validate the response-prediction model that combines TCR metrics and mutation burden.

The sample's treatment or condition label is to be understood as: randomized to nivolumab then ipilimumab (arm A) or the reverse (arm B). None of the trial patients had been given prior DNA-damaging chemotherapy. Live CD3+CD8+ cells negative for CD19 and CD56 were sorted from thawed PBMCs on a FACS Aria II flow cytometer. Samples came from patients with melanoma in CheckMate 064, a randomized, open-label phase II trial of sequential checkpoint blockade. Peripheral blood mononuclear cells were obtained through leukapheresis, purified using Ficoll-Paque, and frozen in human serum containing approximately 11% DMSO. Immediately after sorting, the purity of sorted blood CD3+CD8+ cells was verified to be >95%, after which DNA was extracted. The TCR originated in a human donor with melanoma. The input for sequencing was CD8+ T cells sorted from blood (inferred from file names), taken from a patient given nivolumab and ipilimumab in sequence.

The CDR3: CASSLLAGGYEQYF. The DNA sequence is as follows: TGTGCCAGCAGTTTATTGGCCGGAGGGTACGAGCAGTACTTC. The chain joins TRBV28 to TRBJ2-5; TRBD2 could be the D gene, as 6 bases match. The DNA end lines up better with TRBJ2-7; the J call may be wrong. Reading the germline V gene gives CDR1 MDHEN and CDR2 SYDVKM. The cysteine opens and the phenylalanine closes a CDR3 of 14 amino acids. CDR3 DNA only is kept here, 42 bases in frame from base 1.